This TCR beta chain was sequenced during a study of shared T cell receptors in the human thymus. The assay was immunoSEQ multiplex PCR, and TCRdb's table has in-frame clones only and misses some. Of about 730,000 clones listed, approximately 83% are singletons. The sample was also linked to a second study, of human thymus T cells. From that paper: Resected material from corrective heart surgery provided the thymus tissue analysed.

Sequencing was carried out using thymocytes. This clonotype was sampled from a girl less than two years old with a congenital heart defect.

As DNA, the CDR3 is TGTGCCAGCTCACCACCGGGAGTGGGCAATGAGCAGTTCTTC. Translation: CASSPPGVGNEQFF. The chain recombines TRBV18 with TRBJ2-1; TRBD2 is a possible D gene (5 bases). Germline V gene sequence: CDR1 KGHSH, CDR2 LQKENI. The CDR3 loop spans 14 amino acids. The V end was cut by 0 bases, the J end by 6 bases, with 9 bases between.